This T cell receptor beta chain was sequenced for a study of control samples from healthy donors and cancer patients (dated by TCRdb to about 2020). The library relied on the immunoSEQ multiplex PCR assay. Drawn from immuneACCESS, this table holds only the in-frame rearrangements with V and J called that TCRdb kept. Clones are partly lost; checked studies trace under half to an unresolved V gene and leave the rest unexplained. In all, the sample holds approximately 86,000 clones, and over 85% of those were seen once. The ten largest clones take up approximately 1.5% of the sample. With respect to this clone: It lacks a known antigen. The sample holds no much larger clone one base away, and base qualities are not on file.

Material: blood. This TCR was recovered from a woman in her twenties or thirties in good health.

The DNA sequence is given as TGCGCCAGCAGCGATAAAGATAACTATGGCTACACCTTC. Translated, this is CASSDKDNYGYTF. Rearrangement joined TRBV5-1 to TRBJ1-2, with the D gene uncertain. V is clipped by 4 bases and J by 1 base, and the sequence between their germline boundaries is 8 bases long. The germline V gene encodes CDR1 SGHRS and CDR2 YFSETQ. There are 13 amino acids in the CDR3, from cysteine to phenylalanine inclusive. Of the read, only the CDR3 DNA is kept; its 39 bases are in frame from base 1.